Sequencing of this T cell receptor beta chain was carried out in a study of T-cell reconstitution after alpha-beta-depleted transplantation in children. It was with unique molecular identifiers that the TCRbeta library was prepared. TCRdb itself ran the PCR reads through MiXCR, one entry per CDR3 protein. The table includes about 610,000 distinct CDR3 sequences, roughly a tenth detected once. This clonotype was observed a handful of times. The CDR3 runs to 15 residues. Per germline, CDR1 SQVTM and CDR2 ANQGSEA. V dropped 7 bases and J dropped 4; count of bases not matched to a gene: 10. The rearrangement uses TRBV29-1 and TRBJ2-3, with 11 bases fitting TRBD2. Here the sequenced sample was PBMCs from the stem cell graft donor, taken from the stem cell graft. This TCR came from a human donor who donated a stem cell graft to a child with acute myeloid leukemia. Here the CDR3 DNA reads TGCAGCGCCCAGGCACTAGCGGGAGTGGCAGATACGCAGTATTTT. Its protein is CSAQALAGVADTQYF.